Shown below are 11 T cell receptor beta chains from a single sample sequenced in a study of OX40 agonist ivuxolimab in advanced cancers. Repertoires were generated with immunoSEQ multiplex PCR, while TCRdb's copy carries only in-frame clones and drops some. Of over 100,000 clones listed, about 93% were seen once; the top ten hold over 0.8%. The specimen comprised CD4+ or CD8+ T cells sorted from blood, sampled in a trial of the OX40 agonist ivuxolimab. The origin of the receptors is an adult with an advanced solid tumor such as melanoma, head and neck, liver or kidney cancer.

This rearrangement joins TRBV19 to TRBJ2-1; TRBD2 aligns across 11 bases. Germline V gene data show CDR1 as LNHDA and CDR2 as SQIVND (reference sequence). Trimming cost V 5 bases and J 9 bases; bases outside gene matches: 15. This CDR3 spans 17 amino acids. The CDR3 nucleotides read TGTGCCAGTAGTGTATCCTCCCTAGCGGGAGGTAATGCTGAGCAGTTCTTC. Protein: CASSVSSLAGGNAEQFF.

The rearrangement joins TRBV5-4 to TRBJ1-5; TRBD1 might be the D (6 bases). Trimming cost V 4 bases and J 5 bases, with 16 bases left between them. CDR1 is SGHNT, CDR2 YYREEE, per germline (reference sequence). The CDR3 contains 15 residues. CDR3 DNA sequence: TGTGCCAGCAGCAAGGACAGTAATTCTTATCAGCCCCAGCATTTT. It translates to CASSKDSNSYQPQHF.

The rearrangement uses TRBV10-3 and TRBJ2-2; D is unresolved. The CDR3 runs 14 residues. The V end was cut by 2 bases, the J end by 1 base, with 5 bases between. Germline values: CDR1 ENHRY, CDR2 SYGVKD. This chain's CDR3 is CAISERENTGELFF. The CDR3 coding sequence is TGTGCCATCAGTGAGCGAGAGAACACCGGGGAGCTGTTTTTT.

The CDR3 nucleotides are TGTGCCAGTAGAAAACGCGAAAAACTGTTTTTT. Amino acid sequence: CASRKREKLFF. The chain employs TRBV19 and TRBJ1-4; no definite D call. CDR3 length equals 11 residues. V lost 6 bases to trimming and J lost 8 bases, with 7 bases between them. Per the germline V gene, CDR1 is LNHDA and CDR2 is SQIVND (reference sequence).

The J gene is TRBJ1-2, the V gene TRBV2, with TRBD1 identical over 7 bases. The V and J ends lost 7 bases and 5 bases, in that order; junction bases with no gene match: 10. The CDR3 contains 14 residues. Germline V gives CDR1 SNHLY, CDR2 FYNNEI. The CDR3: CASTRDRETYGYTF. CDR3 nucleotide sequence: TGTGCCAGCACTCGGGACAGAGAAACTTATGGCTACACCTTC.

The chain recombines TRBV9 with TRBJ2-7; 10 bases match TRBD1. CDR1 is SGDLS and CDR2 is YYNGEE in the germline V gene. This CDR3 spans 14 amino acids. V lost 3 bases to trimming and J lost 3 bases; unmatched junction nucleotides: 3. In DNA, the CDR3 is TGTGCCAGCAGCGGCGGGACAGGGGACTACGAGCAGTACTTC. Its protein product is CASSGGTGDYEQYF.

J is TRBJ1-3 and V is TRBV6-1; no firm D call. CDR1 and CDR2 from the germline V gene are MNHNS and SASEGT. The CDR3 is 13 residues long. The germline V and J ends were trimmed by 4 bases and 3 bases, with 7 bases remaining between them. The CDR3 loop reads CASSAEYGNTIYF. CDR3 nucleotides: TGTGCCAGCAGTGCCGAGTATGGAAACACCATATATTTT.

Comment on this clone: Other DNA sequences in this sample translate to the same CDR3. The chain combines TRBV18 with TRBJ1-1; D perhaps matches TRBD1 (5 bases). Trimming shortened V by 3 bases and J by 5 bases, and 7 bases separated the two germline ends. The germline gives CDR1 KGHSH, CDR2 LQKENI. The CDR3 is made up of 12 amino acids. The CDR3: CASSPQGTEAFF. The CDR3 DNA reads as TGTGCCAGCTCACCTCAGGGAACTGAAGCTTTCTTT. Combining the CDR3 with reference TRBV18 and TRBJ1-1 gives the whole variable domain NAGVMQNPRHLVRRRGQEARLRCSPMKGHSHVYWYRQLPEEGLKFMVYLQKENIIDESGMPKERFSAEFPKEGPSILRIQQVVRGDSAAYFCASSPQGTEAFFGQGTRLTVV.

This sequence joins TRBV9 and TRBJ2-5; tentatively, D is TRBD2 (6 bases). CDR3 length equals 14 residues. Germline lookup yields CDR1 SGDLS and CDR2 YYNGEE. V dropped 4 bases and J dropped 4 bases, with 14 bases sitting between them. CDR3 sequence (DNA): TGTGCCAGCAGCACCCCGGGGGTTGTAGAGACCCAGTACTTC. Translation gives CASSTPGVVETQYF.

In its sample, this clone was seen once. In DNA form, the CDR3 reads TGTGCCAGCAGCTTCGCAGCGAACACCGGGGAGCTGTTTTTT. It is translated as CASSFAANTGELFF. The V and J genes are TRBV11-2 and TRBJ2-2; D remains ambiguous. Looked up from germline, CDR1 is SGHAT and CDR2 is FQNNGV. The CDR3 sequence is 14 residues long. V lost 3 bases, J lost 0 bases, and 5 bases lay in between.

The V and J genes are TRBV6-5 and TRBJ1-1; TRBD1 might be the D (6 bases). Germline lookup yields CDR1 MNHEY and CDR2 SVGAGI. V was clipped by 6 bases and J by 7 bases, with 15 bases between them. This CDR3 is 13 amino acids long. The CDR3 loop reads CASRKGGSDEAFF. In DNA, the CDR3 is TGTGCCAGCAGGAAAGGGGGGTCTGATGAAGCTTTCTTT.